These 8 T cell receptor beta chains were all obtained from the same sample, sequenced in a study of Ad26.COV2.S vaccination and SARS-CoV-2 variants. The treatment: some 20 received Ad26.COV2.S at low or high dose, single or two shots; roughly 5 received placebo; per-sample allocation not given. Samples were taken on day 63 after the first vaccine or placebo injection. The table came from immunoSEQ multiplex PCR; TCRdb's copy has only in-frame clones and leaves some out. This table has 500,000 or so clones, 89% appearing once. The sample was peripheral blood, taken in a trial of Ad26.COV2.S vaccine versus placebo. These receptors originate from a person between 18 and 60 years old who received the Ad26.COV2.S COVID-19 vaccine or a placebo.

The rearrangement uses TRBV5-1 and TRBJ2-5; D could derive from TRBD1 or TRBD2 (5 bases each). V gave up 0 bases and J gave up 5 bases, with 17 bases separating them. CDR3 length: 16 residues. The germline gives CDR1 SGHRS, CDR2 YFSETQ. The DNA of the CDR3 is TGCGCCAGCAGCTTGGCCGTCGGGACGGAGGAGGAGACCCAGTACTTC. It translates to CASSLAVGTEEETQYF.

V and J are TRBV5-1 and TRBJ2-3, with TRBD2 matching 11 bases. The germline V gene encodes CDR1 SGHRS and CDR2 YFSETQ. Germline trimming cut 0 bases from V and 3 bases from J; bases unmatched to any gene: 3. The CDR3 covers 16 residues. The CDR3 DNA is TGCGCCAGCAGCTTGGCACTAGCGGGGGAAACAGATACGCAGTATTTT. This codes for CASSLALAGETDTQYF.

The genes are TRBV18 and TRBJ1-5; D unresolved. V gave up 5 bases and J gave up 4 bases, with 9 bases separating them. Germline loops: CDR1 KGHSH, CDR2 LQKENI. The length of the CDR3 is 13 residues. The CDR3 sequence is CASSASNNQPQHF. CDR3 sequence (DNA): TGTGCCAGCTCAGCCTCGAATAATCAGCCCCAGCATTTT.

The chain employs TRBV9 and TRBJ2-2; no definite D call. V lost 4 bases, J lost 7 bases, and 14 bases lay in between. The CDR3 loop spans 14 amino acids. The germline gives CDR1 SGDLS, CDR2 YYNGEE. CDR3 sequence: CASSSNPASGELFF. The CDR3 nucleotides are TGTGCCAGCAGCTCGAACCCCGCCAGCGGGGAGCTGTTTTTT.

The chain has TRBV4-1 and TRBJ2-2; D tentatively fits TRBD1 or TRBD2 (5 bases each). With 4 bases removed from V and 5 bases from J, the gap between germline ends came to 17 bases. Germline-derived CDR1 and CDR2 are MGHRA and YSYEKL. This CDR3 contains 16 residues. CDR3 in DNA: TGCGCCAGCAGCCTCTTAGGACGGGGACGAACCGGGGAGCTGTTTTTT. This translates into CASSLLGRGRTGELFF.

This chain uses TRBV4-2 with TRBJ2-3; no definite D call. The CDR3 consists of 15 residues. Germline assignment: CDR1 LGHNA and CDR2 YNFKEQ. The V end lost 2 bases, the J end lost 6 bases, and 15 bases lay between the germline ends. The CDR3 nucleotides read TGTGCCAGCAGCCAACCCCGCATAGTAGGTGATACGCAGTATTTT. The encoded protein is CASSQPRIVGDTQYF.

The chain is built from TRBV6-5 and TRBJ2-1; TRBD2 matches 11 bases. This CDR3 spans 16 amino acids. Germline V gives CDR1 MNHEY, CDR2 SVGAGI. V gave up 3 bases and J gave up 10 bases; unmatched junction bases: 11. In DNA form, the CDR3 reads TGTGCCAGCAGTTATCAACTAGCGGGAGTTTTAACCGAGCAGTTCTTC. It codes for CASSYQLAGVLTEQFF.

The chain uses TRBV5-6 and TRBJ1-2; 8 positions match TRBD1. V lost 3 bases to trimming and J lost 4 bases; unmatched junction nucleotides: 5. The CDR3 is 14 residues long. Germline V gene sequence: CDR1 SGHDT, CDR2 YYEEEE. CDR3 sequence reads: CASSSTGDGYGYTF. CDR3 DNA: TGTGCCAGCAGCTCGACAGGGGACGGCTATGGCTACACCTTC.